The 28 T cell receptor beta chains in this list originate from one sample, sequenced in a study of blood T cells in healthy people across ages. Primers used in a second PCR of about 7 to 12 cycles were a sample-barcoded 5' primer and a J-beta primer mix. TCRdb re-called the 5' RACE reads through MiXCR, storing one row per CDR3 protein. The data hold about 570,000 distinct CDR3 sequences, with about 25% observed a single time. Input material: blood. These TCRs come from a woman aged 65 to 85 in good health.

On this clonotype itself: One end of the junction fails to match germline, which may point to a read error. The chain joins TRBV6-6 to TRBJ2-2, with TRBD2 as a possible D gene (6 bases). CDR1 and CDR2 from the germline V gene are MNHNY and SVGAGI (reference sequence). The CDR3 has 12 amino acids. CDR3 DNA: TGTGCCAGCAGTGGGGGGAACGGGGAGCTGTTTTTC. Protein product: CASSGGNGELFF.

This chain connects TRBV20-1 to TRBJ2-3, with D possibly being TRBD1 or TRBD2 (7 bases each). The CDR3 has 15 amino acids. Trimming removed 0 bases from V and 6 bases from J, with 16 bases in between. CDR1 is DFQATT, CDR2 SNEGSKA, per germline (reference sequence). Here the CDR3 DNA reads TGCAGTGCTAGAGATCAGCCAGGGGGAGGGGATACGCAGTATTTT. As protein: CSARDQPGGGDTQYF.

V is TRBV20-1 and J is TRBJ2-1, with 9 bases lining up with TRBD2. Losses at the gene ends were 6 bases for V and 6 bases for J; bases not matched to a gene: 18. The germline V gene encodes CDR1 DFQATT and CDR2 SNEGSKA (reference sequence). The CDR3 spans 17 residues. CDR3 residues: CSAIEILSGRMGNEQFF. The CDR3 DNA reads as TGCAGTGCCATAGAAATCCTTAGCGGGAGAATGGGCAATGAGCAGTTCTTC.

V is TRBV6-2 or TRBV6-3 and J is TRBJ1-2; no reliable D call. This CDR3 has 14 residues. CDR1 and CDR2 from the germline V gene are MNHEY and SVGEGT. V gave up 2 bases and J gave up 4 bases, with 11 bases separating them. Written as DNA, the CDR3 is TGTGCCAGCAGTTACGGGAGAGGGAGCTATGGCTACACCTTC. This encodes CASSYGRGSYGYTF.

This chain connects TRBV19 to TRBJ1-1, with no clear D. This CDR3 region has 13 residues. Germline V CDR1 and CDR2: LNHDA, SQIVND (reference sequence). V shed 0 bases and J shed 4 bases, with 6 bases lying between them. CDR3 bases: TGTGCCAGTAGTATAGACGGTCCCACTGAAGCTTTCTTT. This sequence encodes CASSIDGPTEAFF.

This clonotype was observed a few times. This chain uses TRBV5-1 with TRBJ2-7, with D possibly being TRBD1 or TRBD2 (6 bases each). Trimming took 3 bases from V and 0 from J, leaving 13 bases between them. This CDR3 is built from 15 residues. Germline loops: CDR1 SGHRS, CDR2 YFSETQ. CDR3 amino acids: CASSSGDTYSYEQYF. DNA for the CDR3: TGCGCCAGCAGCTCGGGGGACACCTACTCCTACGAGCAGTACTTC. The whole variable domain, filled in from reference TRBV5-1 and TRBJ2-7, reads KAGVTQTPRYLIKTRGQQVTLSCSPISGHRSVSWYQQTPGQGLQFLFEYFSETQRNKGNFPGRFSGRQFSNSRSEMNVSTLELGDSALYLCASSSGDTYSYEQYFGPGTRLTVT.

This clonotype was seen only a few times. The chain joins TRBV12-3 or TRBV12-4 to TRBJ2-1; the D is unclear. Between the trimmed V and J ends, which lost 5 bases and 0 bases, there was a span of 23 bases. This CDR3 contains 19 residues. The CDR3 coding sequence is TGTGCCAGCAGTCCTCCGCCAGACGGATCCCTGCGCTCCTACAATGAGCAGTTCTTC. Translation: CASSPPPDGSLRSYNEQFF.

The chain carries TRBV4-2 and TRBJ2-3; 8 nucleotides line up with TRBD2. Germline CDR1 is LGHNA and CDR2 is YNFKEQ. CDR3 length equals 16 residues. The junction had 7 bases not matched to a gene; V was cut back by 0 bases and J by 5 bases. This CDR3 is CASSQDRMAGGDTQYF. CDR3 nucleotides: TGTGCCAGCAGCCAAGATCGGATGGCGGGGGGAGATACGCAGTATTTT.

This clonotype was counted ten times or more. V and J are TRBV4-1 and TRBJ2-7; the match to TRBD1 covers 10 bases. Losses at the gene ends were 3 bases for V and 6 bases for J; bases not matched to a gene: 11. The CDR3 sequence is 16 residues long. Germline V lookup: CDR1 MGHRA, CDR2 YSYEKL. For the CDR3, the DNA is TGCGCCAGCAGCCACCCAGAGGGGACAGGGGTCTTCGAGCAGTACTTC. As protein: CASSHPEGTGVFEQYF.

This clonotype showed up just a few times. J is TRBJ2-2 and V is TRBV7-2; 11 positions agree with TRBD2. Germline-derived CDR1 and CDR2 are SGHTA and FQGNSA. This CDR3 has 14 amino acids. J lost 5 bases, V lost 6 bases, and 2 bases had no gene match. CDR3 protein: CASSVAGGTGELFF. CDR3 nucleotide sequence: TGTGCCAGCAGTGTAGCGGGGGGGACCGGGGAGCTGTTTTTT.

This chain links TRBV3-1 with TRBJ1-6, with 7 bases matching TRBD1. Looked up from germline, CDR1 is LGHDT and CDR2 is YNNKEL (reference sequence). V gave up 1 base and J gave up 16 bases; unmatched junction bases: 7. This CDR3 is 13 amino acids long. In DNA, the CDR3 is TGTGCCAGCAGCCAAGTTTCCGGGACAGAGCTCCACTTT. This codes for CASSQVSGTELHF.

This clonotype was picked up a small number of times. The CDR3 DNA sequence: TGTGCCAGCAACGCGGGGACAGGGCCCTACAATGAGCAGTTCTTC. Encoded protein: CASNAGTGPYNEQFF. V is TRBV27 and J is TRBJ2-1; 9 bases agree with TRBD1. The CDR3 totals 15 residues. Trimming removed 7 bases from V and 2 bases from J; junction bases left unmatched: 6. The germline V gene encodes CDR1 MNHEY and CDR2 SMNVEV (reference sequence).

The chain is built from TRBV5-6 and TRBJ2-7; unclear D gene. Per the germline V gene, CDR1 is SGHDT and CDR2 is YYEEEE. The CDR3 extends over 11 amino acids. Trimming took off 1 base at V and 7 bases at J, with 6 bases between the two ends. Here the CDR3 DNA reads TGTGCCAGCAGCTTGATGAAAGAGCAGTACTTC. Encoded protein: CASSLMKEQYF.

The genes are TRBV6-2 or TRBV6-3 and TRBJ1-6; D is ambiguous. This CDR3 has 14 residues. CDR1 is MNHEY and CDR2 is SVGEGT in the germline V gene. The V and J ends lost 4 bases and 7 bases respectively, with 11 bases between them. The CDR3 here is CASSLVGGNSPLHF. DNA for the CDR3: TGTGCCAGCAGTTTAGTAGGAGGCAATTCACCCCTCCACTTT.

This clonotype was counted a few times. The rearrangement links TRBV6-2 or TRBV6-3 to TRBJ2-1; D is unresolved. Germline assignment: CDR1 MNHEY and CDR2 SVGEGT. V lost 0 bases and J lost 5, with 14 bases in between. This CDR3 contains 16 residues. The CDR3 loop is CASSYSKEQINNEQFF. CDR3 DNA sequence: TGTGCCAGCAGTTACTCGAAGGAACAGATAAACAATGAGCAGTTCTTC.

V is TRBV7-3 and J is TRBJ2-3, with 16 bases identical to TRBD2. Germline loops: CDR1 SGHTA, CDR2 FQGTGA. V dropped 5 bases and J dropped 11; count of bases not matched to a gene: 7. This CDR3 is 15 amino acids long. CDR3 in amino acids: CASSPGTSGGAKQYF. CDR3 sequence (DNA): TGTGCCAGCAGCCCGGGGACTAGCGGGGGGGCAAAGCAGTATTTT.

The genes are TRBV7-2 and TRBJ1-1; D not resolved. CDR1 is SGHTA and CDR2 is FQGNSA in the germline V gene. There are 14 residues in the CDR3. Trimming removed 1 base at V and 5 bases at J, with 11 bases between. CDR3 amino acids: CASSLGLWETEAFF. In nucleotides, the CDR3 is TGTGCCAGCAGCTTAGGATTGTGGGAGACTGAAGCTTTCTTT.

The chain links TRBV7-2 to TRBJ2-1; 8 bases are a match to TRBD2. The V segment lost 1 base and the J segment 5 bases; nucleotides outside the gene matches: 7. The CDR3 contains 16 residues. Germline V lookup: CDR1 SGHTA, CDR2 FQGNSA. CDR3 amino acids: CASSLVPGGLHNEQFF. The CDR3 nucleotides read TGTGCCAGCAGCTTAGTGCCGGGGGGGCTGCACAATGAGCAGTTCTTC.

This clonotype occurred a few times. This rearrangement joins TRBV12-3 or TRBV12-4 to TRBJ2-5; no reliable D call. The V gene lost 3 bases and the J gene lost 5 bases, with 10 bases spanning the gap. The CDR3 consists of 13 residues. As DNA, the CDR3 is TGTGCCAGCAGTTTTCCGGGCACGGAGACCCAGTACTTC. Its protein product is CASSFPGTETQYF.

The genes are TRBV7-2 and TRBJ1-4, with TRBD1 matching 8 bases. Germline V lookup: CDR1 SGHTA, CDR2 FQGNSA. The junction had 8 bases not matched to a gene; V was cut back by 5 bases and J by 6 bases. The CDR3 has 15 amino acids. As DNA, the CDR3 is TGTGCCAGCAGCCGTGACAGGGGAGGGGATGAAAAACTGTTTTTT. It yields the protein CASSRDRGGDEKLFF.

This clonotype was detected a few times. The chain links TRBV12-3 or TRBV12-4 to TRBJ2-7, with D perhaps assigned TRBD1 or TRBD2 (5 bases each). The DNA end is more similar to TRBJ2-1, so the J call may be wrong. This CDR3 is built from 16 residues. CDR3 amino acids: CASSFLRGFGGDEQFF. CDR3 DNA sequence: TGTGCCAGCAGTTTCTTGAGGGGATTTGGTGGGGATGAGCAGTTCTTC.

This clonotype was counted between two and nine times. The gene calls are TRBV12-3 or TRBV12-4 and TRBJ2-4; 11 bases are a match to TRBD1. After removal of 5 bases from V and 1 base from J, the junction contained 4 bases not matched to a gene. The CDR3 runs to 16 residues. The CDR3 DNA follows: TGTGCCAGCAGTCCAGGACAGGGGGCGGCCAAAAACATTCAGTACTTC. Amino acids: CASSPGQGAAKNIQYF.

This chain joins TRBV10-3 and TRBJ1-6, with D possibly matching TRBD1 (5 bases). The germline gives CDR1 ENHRY, CDR2 SYGVKD. The CDR3 spans 14 residues. Trimming shortened V by 9 bases and J by 0 bases, and 9 bases separated the two germline ends. The CDR3 loop is CAMQGDSYNSPLHF. The CDR3 nucleotides read TGTGCCATGCAGGGCGACTCCTATAATTCACCCCTCCACTTT.

The chain couples TRBV2 to TRBJ1-3; the match to TRBD1 covers 7 bases. Trimming took 6 bases from V and 1 from J; bases not matched to a gene: 3. CDR3 length: 14 residues. From germline, CDR1 is SNHLY and CDR2 FYNNEI. Written as DNA, the CDR3 is TGTGCCAGCAGGGACAGGCAATCTGGAAACACCATATATTTT. It yields the protein CASRDRQSGNTIYF.

This chain uses TRBV9 with TRBJ2-5; either TRBD1 or TRBD2 may supply D (6 bases each). The DNA end favors TRBJ2-7, so the J call may be wrong. CDR3 size: 14 residues. Germline V gene lookup returns CDR1 SGDLS and CDR2 YYNGEE. CDR3 sequence reads: CASSVKGGDSEQYF. The CDR3 region has the DNA TGTGCCAGCAGCGTGAAGGGGGGAGACTCCGAGCAGTACTTC.

The genes are TRBV7-2 and TRBJ1-1; possible D gene TRBD1, 5 bases. The CDR3 runs to 15 residues. In germline, CDR1 is SGHTA, CDR2 FQGNSA. The ends were cut back, 1 base at V and 4 bases at J, with 13 bases in the middle. Here the CDR3 reads CASSLVLVGGTEAFF. DNA for the CDR3: TGTGCCAGCAGCTTAGTCCTCGTTGGGGGCACTGAAGCTTTCTTT.

This clonotype has more than one count but fewer than ten. The chain combines TRBV20-1 with TRBJ1-1; a possible D gene is TRBD1 (5 bases). Germline V CDR1 and CDR2: DFQATT, SNEGSKA (reference sequence). V was cut by 3 bases and J by 5 bases, with 13 bases left in between. The CDR3 spans 13 residues. The CDR3 is CSARRYGGTEAFF. The DNA of the CDR3 is TGCAGTGCTAGGAGGTATGGGGGGACTGAAGCTTTCTTT.

This chain links TRBV10-3 with TRBJ1-2; the match to TRBD1 covers 7 bases. The CDR3 extends over 15 amino acids. With V trimmed by 2 bases and J by 8 bases, 11 bases remained unmatched. From germline, CDR1 is ENHRY and CDR2 SYGVKD. The CDR3 DNA follows: TGTGCCATCAGTGAGACCGAGACAGGGTTTCGGGGCTACACCTTC. Translated, it gives CAISETETGFRGYTF.